The present TCR beta chain was sequenced within a study of cytomegalovirus exposure and HLA in healthy donors. Overall study: T cells numbering about 179 million yielded around 120 million unique TCR beta sequences in an earlier analysis. Points from the study as a whole: A previous analysis found most TCR beta V segments productive roughly 87% or roughly 30% of the time. Among the CMV-associated chains, a few were confirmed in vitro as specific for CMV antigens.

Germline CDR1 SGHTA, CDR2 FQGNSA. The CDR3 is made up of 15 amino acids. The V gene lost 5 bases and the J gene lost 6 bases, with 17 bases spanning the gap. For this clone: Antigen specificity is unknown.

PCR used 60 Vbeta primers and 13 Jbeta primers. As processed by the authors: Later work found 65 million to 90 million unique TCR beta chains, with some 11 million shared. The repertoire was sequenced with immunoSEQ multiplex PCR; TCRdb's copy has only in-frame clones and lacks some. V and J calls and clone size come straight from that table; D and trimming were deduced from the DNA. The sample holds 130,000 or so clones, about 81% seen once. The sequenced sample was PBMCs. The origin of this receptor is a woman aged 45-59 years in good health and CMV-seropositive. V is TRBV7-2 and J is TRBJ1-5; perhaps TRBD1 as D (6 bases). The CDR3 sequence: CASSLTGPWGQPQHF. CDR3 nucleotides: TGTGCCAGCAGCCTAACAGGGCCTTGGGGTCAGCCCCAGCATTTT.